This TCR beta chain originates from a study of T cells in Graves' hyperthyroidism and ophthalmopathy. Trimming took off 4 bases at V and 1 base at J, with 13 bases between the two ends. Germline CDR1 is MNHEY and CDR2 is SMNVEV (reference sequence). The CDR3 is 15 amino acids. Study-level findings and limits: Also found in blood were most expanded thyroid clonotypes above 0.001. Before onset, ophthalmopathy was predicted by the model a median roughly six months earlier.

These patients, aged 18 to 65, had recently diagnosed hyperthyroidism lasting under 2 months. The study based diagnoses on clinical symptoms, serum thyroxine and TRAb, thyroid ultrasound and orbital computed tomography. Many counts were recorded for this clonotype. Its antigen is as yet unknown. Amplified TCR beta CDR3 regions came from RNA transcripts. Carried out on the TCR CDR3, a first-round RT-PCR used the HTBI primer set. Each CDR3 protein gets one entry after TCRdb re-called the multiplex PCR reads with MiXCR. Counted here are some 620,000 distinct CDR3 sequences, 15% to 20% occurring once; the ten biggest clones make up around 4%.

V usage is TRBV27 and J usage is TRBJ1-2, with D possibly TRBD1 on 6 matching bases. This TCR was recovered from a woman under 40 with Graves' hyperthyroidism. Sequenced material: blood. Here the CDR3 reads CASSSSLGGNYGYTF. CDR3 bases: TGTGCCAGCAGTTCGTCATTAGGGGGTAACTATGGCTACACCTTC.